This entry lists 28 T cell receptor beta chains sequenced from one sample in a study of blood T cell repertoires in COVID-19. Repertoires were generated with immunoSEQ multiplex PCR, while TCRdb's copy carries only in-frame clones and drops some. The sample has about 170,000 clones, about 90% seen once. The sequenced sample was peripheral blood. Receptor source: a woman aged 55-69 years with COVID-19, enrolled during active disease.

This CDR3 reads CASSPDGKLLAKNIQYF. DNA of the CDR3: TGTGCCAGCAGCCCCGACGGGAAGCTTCTAGCCAAAAACATTCAGTACTTC. This rearrangement joins TRBV11-3 to TRBJ2-4; TRBD2 is a possible D gene (5 bases). Per the germline V gene, CDR1 is SGHNT and CDR2 is YENEEA. This CDR3 region has 17 residues. Between the trimmed V and J ends, which lost 5 bases and 0 bases, there was a span of 17 bases.

This chain joins TRBV5-6 and TRBJ2-7; 7 nucleotides agree with TRBD2. V lost 4 bases and J lost 4; bases outside the gene matches: 8. The germline CDR1 and CDR2 sequences are SGHDT and YYEEEE. This CDR3 spans 14 amino acids. This CDR3 reads CASSSGNLWYEQYF. In nucleotides, the CDR3 is TGTGCCAGCAGCAGCGGGAATTTATGGTACGAGCAGTACTTC.

The chain joins TRBV19 to TRBJ2-1; 7 positions match TRBD1. The germline V gene has CDR1 LNHDA and CDR2 SQIVND (reference sequence). V gave up 7 bases and J gave up 0 bases; unmatched junction bases: 9. This CDR3 has 16 amino acids. Written as DNA, the CDR3 is TGTGCCAGTACCGCGGACAGGCCCAGCTCCTACAATGAGCAGTTCTTC. The encoded protein is CASTADRPSSYNEQFF.

The gene calls are TRBV2 and TRBJ2-3, with 10 bases matching TRBD2. Per germline, CDR1 SNHLY and CDR2 FYNNEI. This CDR3 has 14 amino acids. V shed 8 bases, J shed 0 bases, and the junction held 2 bases outside the gene matches. CDR3 bases: TGTGCCAGCGCTAGCGGGAGTAGCACAGATACGCAGTATTTT. Its protein product is CASASGSSTDTQYF.

V usage is TRBV19 and J usage is TRBJ1-3; TRBD1 matches 7 bases. The germline V gene encodes CDR1 LNHDA and CDR2 SQIVND (reference sequence). J lost 1 base, V lost 6 bases, and 3 bases had no gene match. This CDR3 is 14 amino acids long. The CDR3 nucleotides are TGTGCCAGTAGCCTGACAGGGTCTGGAAACACCATATATTTT. Protein sequence: CASSLTGSGNTIYF.

The CDR3, as DNA: TGTGCCAGCAGCACAGAGCTCGGCTACGAGCAGTACTTC. Translated: CASSTELGYEQYF. This chain joins TRBV7-2 and TRBJ2-7; D not resolved. This CDR3 comprises 13 residues. Looked up from germline, CDR1 is SGHTA and CDR2 is FQGNSA. Deletions cut 5 bases from V and 3 bases from J, with 11 bases between.

The chain links TRBV10-3 to TRBJ2-7, with D maybe TRBD2 (6 bases). Trimming removed 4 bases from V and 0 bases from J, with 10 bases in between. The CDR3 runs to 14 residues. Germline loops: CDR1 ENHRY, CDR2 SYGVKD. DNA of the CDR3: TGTGCCATCAGTGTGGCTAGCGACTCCTACGAGCAGTACTTC. This sequence encodes CAISVASDSYEQYF.

CDR3 nucleotides: TGTGCCAGCAGGAGGACTAGTGGGGCAGATACGCAGTATTTT. Protein sequence: CASRRTSGADTQYF. The V call is TRBV6-5, the J call TRBJ2-3; TRBD2 aligns across 7 bases. After removal of 6 bases from V and 4 bases from J, the junction contained 7 bases not matched to a gene. CDR1 is MNHEY and CDR2 is SVGAGI in the germline V gene. The CDR3 consists of 14 residues.

V gene TRBV11-2 combines with J gene TRBJ2-1, with TRBD2 identical over 12 bases. The junction had 10 bases not matched to a gene; V was cut back by 1 base and J by 6 bases. The CDR3 is 18 residues long. CDR1 is SGHAT, CDR2 FQNNGV, per germline. CDR3 nucleotide sequence: TGTGCCAGCAGCTTAGGGCTAGCGGGAGGGATAGAACGCAATGAGCAGTTCTTC. It codes for CASSLGLAGGIERNEQFF.

This chain connects TRBV6-5 to TRBJ1-2; 11 bases are shared with TRBD1. Losses at the gene ends were 2 bases for V and 1 base for J; bases not matched to a gene: 3. Germline CDR1 and CDR2: MNHEY and SVGAGI. The CDR3 is 16 residues long. CDR3 bases: TGTGCCAGCAGTTACCTGGGACAGGGGGTTAACTATGGCTACACCTTC. Residues: CASSYLGQGVNYGYTF.

CDR3 sequence: CASSFDRPDTQYF. The CDR3 DNA is TGTGCCAGCAGCTTCGACAGGCCAGATACGCAGTATTTT. This rearrangement joins TRBV11-2 to TRBJ2-3, with a possible D match to TRBD1 (6 bases). CDR3 size: 13 residues. Germline values: CDR1 SGHAT, CDR2 FQNNGV. Between the trimmed V and J ends, which lost 3 bases and 4 bases, there was a span of 8 bases.

This sequence joins TRBV5-5 and TRBJ1-2; D might be TRBD1 (5 bases). V was pared by 1 base and J by 0 bases, with 7 bases between. The CDR3 runs 14 residues. In germline, CDR1 is SGHKS, CDR2 YYEKEE (reference sequence). The CDR3 nucleotides are TGTGCCAGCAGCTTGAGGGGCGCTAACTATGGCTACACCTTC. Its translation is CASSLRGANYGYTF.

This chain connects TRBV3-1 (or the pseudogene TRBV3-2) to TRBJ1-1; a weak D match, TRBD1 (5 bases). Trimming took 0 bases from V and 4 from J, leaving 12 bases between them. Germline values: CDR1 LGHDT, CDR2 YNNKEL (reference sequence). The CDR3 is 15 residues long. CDR3 bases: TGTGCCAGCAGCCAAGATTCCCAGGGTTTCACTGAAGCTTTCTTT. Protein sequence: CASSQDSQGFTEAFF.

This chain connects TRBV18 to TRBJ2-1; 8 bases fit TRBD1. In germline, CDR1 is KGHSH, CDR2 LQKENI. The CDR3 extends over 16 amino acids. V dropped 3 bases and J dropped 4; count of bases not matched to a gene: 8. The CDR3 DNA is TGTGCCAGCTCACCCTCCGACAGGGGAGCATACAATGAGCAGTTCTTC. Protein product: CASSPSDRGAYNEQFF.

The chain uses TRBV7-9 and TRBJ1-2; TRBD1 aligns across 7 bases. The V segment lost 5 bases and the J segment 4 bases; nucleotides outside the gene matches: 13. Germline loops: CDR1 SEHNR, CDR2 FQNEAQ (reference sequence). The CDR3 sequence is 16 residues long. The CDR3 is CASSHLPGQTRYGYTF. The CDR3 DNA reads TGTGCCAGCAGCCATCTACCGGGACAGACACGCTATGGCTACACCTTC.

V gene TRBV5-1 combines with J gene TRBJ2-7; D is ambiguous. The germline CDR1 and CDR2 sequences are SGHRS and YFSETQ. The CDR3 runs 12 residues. Trimming cost V 4 bases and J 2 bases, with 7 bases left between them. CDR3 sequence reads: CASSANTYEQYF. The CDR3 DNA is TGCGCCAGCAGCGCCAACACCTACGAGCAGTACTTC.

This clone is a singleton in its sample. The chain is built from TRBV4-1 and TRBJ2-3; 11 bases align to TRBD1. Unmatched junction bases numbered 2, after V lost 3 bases and J lost 3 bases. This CDR3 region has 15 residues. Germline lookup yields CDR1 MGHRA and CDR2 YSYEKL. DNA for the CDR3: TGCGCCAGCAGCCAGGACAGGGGGCTTACAGATACGCAGTATTTT. It specifies CASSQDRGLTDTQYF.

The chain links TRBV2 to TRBJ1-5; 7 positions match TRBD1. The CDR3 runs to 13 residues. With V trimmed by 6 bases and J by 3 bases, 2 bases remained unmatched. Germline V lookup: CDR1 SNHLY, CDR2 FYNNEI. CDR3 in amino acids: CASRGTVNQPQHF. The CDR3 region has the DNA TGTGCCAGCAGGGGGACAGTCAATCAGCCCCAGCATTTT.

The chain couples TRBV4-3 to TRBJ2-1; D gene ambiguous. The length of the CDR3 is 16 residues. V gave up 0 bases and J gave up 2 bases, with 11 bases separating them. The germline V gene encodes CDR1 LGHNA and CDR2 YSLEER. The CDR3 region is CASSQDHAATYNEQFF. The CDR3 DNA sequence: TGCGCCAGCAGCCAAGATCACGCGGCTACCTACAATGAGCAGTTCTTC.

CDR3 sequence: CASGPRGTGSNEQFF. CDR3 nucleotide sequence: TGTGCCAGCGGACCCAGGGGGACTGGAAGTAATGAGCAGTTCTTC. The chain employs TRBV6-5 and TRBJ2-1, with D maybe TRBD1 (7 bases). Germline CDR1 is MNHEY and CDR2 is SVGAGI. V gave up 8 bases and J gave up 7 bases, with 21 bases separating them. The length of the CDR3 is 15 residues.

This clone was seen a handful of times. The chain joins TRBV27 to TRBJ1-6; 8 positions agree with TRBD1. This CDR3 is built from 16 residues. Germline CDR1 reads MNHEY; CDR2 reads SMNVEV (reference sequence). The junction had 16 bases not matched to a gene; V was cut back by 8 bases and J by 10 bases. The CDR3 reads CASSRYQGASGSPLHF. The DNA for the CDR3 is TGTGCCAGCTCCCGATACCAGGGGGCGAGTGGATCACCCCTCCACTTT.

This clone was detected only once. V gene TRBV9 combines with J gene TRBJ1-1; 7 positions agree with TRBD1. The CDR3 runs to 18 residues. V lost 3 bases and J lost 4; bases outside the gene matches: 18. In germline, CDR1 is SGDLS, CDR2 YYNGEE. DNA for the CDR3: TGTGCCAGCAGCGGACGATCGACACAAGGGGGCGATCCCACTGAAGCTTTCTTT. It translates to CASSGRSTQGGDPTEAFF.

The CDR3 region is CASRWPTDTQYF. The CDR3 DNA reads as TGTGCCAGCAGGTGGCCCACAGATACGCAGTATTTT. The chain links TRBV7-9 to TRBJ2-3; D ambiguous. Trimming removed 6 bases at V and 2 bases at J, with 6 bases between. Germline loops: CDR1 SEHNR, CDR2 FQNEAQ (reference sequence). There are 12 residues in the CDR3. The full variable domain, its missing parts supplied by reference TRBV7-9 and TRBJ2-3, is DTGVSQNPRHKITKRGQNVTFRCDPISEHNRLYWYRQTLGQGPEFLTYFQNEAQLEKSRLLSDRFSAERPKGSFSTLEIQRTEQGDSAMYLCASRWPTDTQYFGPGTRLTVL.

The genes are TRBV9 and TRBJ2-3, with 8 bases identical to TRBD2. The CDR3 runs 18 residues. In germline, CDR1 is SGDLS, CDR2 YYNGEE. J lost 1 base, V lost 3 bases, and 13 bases had no gene match. The CDR3 loop is CASSAPLTGGGGTDTQYF. The CDR3 region has the DNA TGTGCCAGCAGCGCTCCCCTCACGGGAGGGGGTGGCACAGATACGCAGTATTTT.

The rearrangement uses TRBV5-1 and TRBJ1-2, with a weak D call TRBD1 (6 bases). Deletions cut 0 bases from V and 4 bases from J, with 7 bases between. Germline loops: CDR1 SGHRS, CDR2 YFSETQ. The CDR3 totals 13 residues. Here the CDR3 DNA reads TGCGCCAGCAGCTTGGGGGGGCCCTATGGCTACACCTTC. Amino acids: CASSLGGPYGYTF.

J is TRBJ2-5 and V is TRBV5-4; D might be TRBD2 (5 bases). Per germline, CDR1 SGHNT and CDR2 YYREEE (reference sequence). V dropped 3 bases and J dropped 5 bases, with 11 bases sitting between them. CDR3 size: 13 residues. The CDR3 reads CASSYTGDETQYF. The DNA of the CDR3 is TGTGCCAGCAGCTATACCGGGGATGAGACCCAGTACTTC. Full variable domain (remainder filled in from reference TRBV5-4 and TRBJ2-5): ETGVTQSPTHLIKTRGQQVTLRCSSQSGHNTVSWYQQALGQGPQFIFQYYREEENGRGNFPPRFSGLQFPNYSSELNVNALELDDSALYLCASSYTGDETQYFGPGTRLLVL.

The chain couples TRBV29-1 to TRBJ1-2; a weak D match, TRBD1 (5 bases). The CDR3 consists of 12 residues. The V end was cut by 0 bases, the J end by 8 bases, with 10 bases between. CDR1 and CDR2 (germline): SQVTM, ANQGSEA. CDR3: CSVEDRVRGYTF. DNA for the CDR3: TGCAGCGTTGAAGACAGGGTTCGGGGCTACACCTTC.

This chain links TRBV4-1 with TRBJ2-3; 7 positions agree with TRBD2. Trimming took 4 bases from V and 10 from J; bases not matched to a gene: 5. This CDR3 is built from 12 residues. Germline values: CDR1 MGHRA, CDR2 YSYEKL. The CDR3 reads CASSLGGDSQYF. The CDR3 DNA reads TGCGCCAGCAGCCTTGGGGGGGATTCGCAGTATTTT.